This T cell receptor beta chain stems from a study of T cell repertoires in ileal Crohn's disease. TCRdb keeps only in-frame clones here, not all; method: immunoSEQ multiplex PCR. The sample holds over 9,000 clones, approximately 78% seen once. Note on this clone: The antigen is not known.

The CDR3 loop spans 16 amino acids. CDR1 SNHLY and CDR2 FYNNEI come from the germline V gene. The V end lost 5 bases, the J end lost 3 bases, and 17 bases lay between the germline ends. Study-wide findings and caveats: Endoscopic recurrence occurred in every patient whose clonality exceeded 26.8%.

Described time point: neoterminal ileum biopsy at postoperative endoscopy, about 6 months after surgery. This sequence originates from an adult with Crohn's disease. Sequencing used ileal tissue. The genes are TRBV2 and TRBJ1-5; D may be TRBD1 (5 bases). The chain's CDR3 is CASSPHSGHNNQPQHF. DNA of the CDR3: TGTGCCAGCAGTCCTCACTCCGGACACAACAATCAGCCCCAGCATTTT.